These T cell receptor beta chains were read from a single sample in a study of OX40 agonist ivuxolimab in advanced cancers. Libraries were prepared by immunoSEQ multiplex PCR; TCRdb keeps only in-frame clonotypes and omits some of them. The sample consists of over 30,000 clones, roughly 78% of them appearing once. The sample here was CD4+ or CD8+ T cells sorted from blood, taken in a trial of the OX40 agonist ivuxolimab. Receptors were obtained from an adult with an advanced solid tumor such as melanoma, head and neck, liver or kidney cancer. Both conserved end residues are part of each CDR3. The order of the fields is V gene, D gene, J gene, clone size, CDR3 DNA, CDR3 protein. A D gene is named only where the DNA matches it firmly. Clone size appears in some rows only: once, few, many, or a class for an expanded clone.

TRBV7-2	TRBD1	TRBJ2-7	.	TGTGCCAGCAGCAAGACAGGGGGCCATGACGAGCAGTACTTC	CASSKTGGHDEQYF
TRBV28	.	TRBJ1-2	.	TGTGCCAGCAGGGGGGCCCAGGGCTACACCTTC	CASRGAQGYTF
TRBV19	.	TRBJ1-5	.	TGTGCCGGCAGGGGTTTTCGAGAGCCAGGGACTTTCAATCAGCCCCAGCATTTT	CAGRGFREPGTFNQPQHF
TRBV6-1	.	TRBJ1-2	once	TGTGCCAGCACTGCGTCGACAGGTGCTAGGTATGGCTACACCTTC	CASTASTGARYGYTF
TRBV28	.	TRBJ1-2	once	TGTGCCAGCAGTTTAGTTAGCTATGGCTACACCTTC	CASSLVSYGYTF
TRBV5-1	TRBD2	TRBJ2-6	.	TGCGCCAGCAGCCTAGAGCGGGGGGGCGGCATAACTTCTGGGGCCAACGTCCTGACTTTC	CASSLERGGGITSGANVLTF
TRBV7-8	TRBD2	TRBJ2-7	.	TGTGCCGGCAGCTCCACGGGGCGGGGGTCCCGGGACGAGCAGTACTTC	CAGSSTGRGSRDEQYF
TRBV7-8	.	TRBJ2-2	.	TGTGCCAGCAGTTTCGACTTGAACACCGGGGAGCTGTTTTTT	CASSFDLNTGELFF
TRBV10-2	TRBD1	TRBJ1-6	.	TGCGCCAGCAGTGATAGGACAGGGTATAATTCACCCCTCCACTTT	CASSDRTGYNSPLHF
TRBV4-2	.	TRBJ1-2	.	TGTGCCAGCAGTCAAAGGAACCGGGGGACGTCGGGTGGCTACACCTTC	CASSQRNRGTSGGYTF
TRBV30	.	TRBJ1-1	.	TGTGCCTGGAGTCGGGTCTCTGAAGCTTTCTTT	CAWSRVSEAFF